The 8 T cell receptor beta chains listed next were all sequenced from one sample in a study of CD8 T cells in Susac syndrome. Random hexamers were used to reverse transcribe roughly 0.45 to 1 ug of RNA. TCRdb reprocessed the immunoSEQ multiplex PCR reads via MiXCR and lists one record per CDR3 protein. The sample records some 200,000 distinct CDR3 sequences, about 91% being singletons. Sequenced material: CD4+ T cells from PBMCs. The receptors here all came from a human donor with Susac syndrome.

CDR3 bases: TGCAGTGCTTCTCCGGGGGCCCTCTCCTACAATGAGCAGTTCTTC. Translation gives CSASPGALSYNEQFF. This chain uses TRBV20-1 with TRBJ2-1; either TRBD1 or TRBD2 may fit D (6 bases each). The CDR3 sequence is 15 residues long. Germline CDR1 DFQATT, CDR2 SNEGSKA (reference sequence). Trimming cost V 5 bases and J 0 bases, with 14 bases left between them.

The V call is TRBV2, the J call TRBJ2-1; TRBD2 agrees at 12 bases. Germline V gene sequence: CDR1 SNHLY, CDR2 FYNNEI. V dropped 6 bases and J dropped 1; count of bases not matched to a gene: 1. This CDR3 is built from 15 residues. CDR3: CASRGLAGSYNEQFF. The CDR3 bases are TGTGCCAGCAGAGGACTAGCGGGGTCCTACAATGAGCAGTTCTTC. Full variable domain (outside the CDR3, taken from reference TRBV2 and TRBJ2-1): EPEVTQTPSHQVTQMGQEVILRCVPISNHLYFYWYRQILGQKVEFLVSFYNNEISEKSEIFDDQFSVERPDGSNFTLKIRSTKLEDSAMYFCASRGLAGSYNEQFFGPGTRLTVL.

The rearrangement joins TRBV7-2 to TRBJ1-2, with D perhaps TRBD1 (6 bases). Germline V CDR1 and CDR2: SGHTA, FQGNSA. V shed 1 base and J shed 7 bases, with 16 bases lying between them. The CDR3 covers 15 residues. The CDR3 loop reads CASSLEGTGLGGYTF. CDR3 coding DNA: TGTGCCAGCAGCTTAGAAGGAACAGGGTTAGGTGGCTACACCTTC.

This chain links TRBV19 with TRBJ1-5; maybe TRBD1 (5 bases). V gave up 9 bases and J gave up 6 bases, with 12 bases separating them. The CDR3 spans 12 residues. The germline gives CDR1 LNHDA, CDR2 SQIVND (reference sequence). CDR3 nucleotides: TGTGCCAGCAGGTATAGGGGTCAGCCCCAGCATTTT. Translated, it gives CASRYRGQPQHF.

This chain uses TRBV5-1 with TRBJ1-2; no firm D call. Deletions cut 5 bases from V and 1 base from J, with 9 bases between. CDR1 SGHRS and CDR2 YFSETQ come from the germline V gene. The CDR3 totals 13 residues. The CDR3 DNA sequence: TGCGCCAGCAGGTTAGGGTTTAACTATGGCTACACCTTC. It specifies CASRLGFNYGYTF.

The chain is built from TRBV5-1 and TRBJ2-7; 12 bases are shared with TRBD1. The CDR3 has 14 amino acids. The V and J ends lost 4 bases and 7 bases, in that order; junction bases with no gene match: 6. Germline CDR1 SGHRS, CDR2 YFSETQ. CDR3 region: CASSQGQGAGEQYF. The CDR3 bases are TGCGCCAGCAGCCAGGGACAGGGGGCAGGAGAGCAGTACTTC.

This clonotype occurred a few times. The chain has TRBV12-3 or TRBV12-4 and TRBJ2-1, with D possibly matching TRBD2 (6 bases). The CDR3 is 13 amino acids. V was shortened by 5 bases and J by 9 bases, with 14 bases between the two germline ends. CDR3 loop: CASSAGRILEQFF. The CDR3 DNA reads as TGTGCCAGCAGTGCGGGACGGATCCTTGAGCAGTTCTTC.

This chain links TRBV6-1 with TRBJ2-5, with 11 bases aligning to TRBD2. Germline trimming cut 3 bases from V and 1 base from J; bases unmatched to any gene: 4. The CDR3 consists of 16 residues. The germline V gene encodes CDR1 MNHNS and CDR2 SASEGT. Here the CDR3 reads CASSEGGLAVQETQYF. The CDR3 DNA sequence: TGTGCCAGCAGTGAGGGGGGACTAGCGGTCCAAGAGACCCAGTACTTC.